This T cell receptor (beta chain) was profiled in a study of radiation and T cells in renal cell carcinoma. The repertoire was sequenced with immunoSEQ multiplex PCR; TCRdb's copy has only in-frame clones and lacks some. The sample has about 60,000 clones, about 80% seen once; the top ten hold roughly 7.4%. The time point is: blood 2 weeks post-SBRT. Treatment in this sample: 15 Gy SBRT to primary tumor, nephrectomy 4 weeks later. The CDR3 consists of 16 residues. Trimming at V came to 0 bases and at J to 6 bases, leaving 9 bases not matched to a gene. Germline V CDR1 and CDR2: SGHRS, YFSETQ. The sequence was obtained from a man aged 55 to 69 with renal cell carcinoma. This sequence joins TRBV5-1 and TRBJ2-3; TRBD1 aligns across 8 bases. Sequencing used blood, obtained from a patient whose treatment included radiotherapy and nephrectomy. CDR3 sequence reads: CASSLATGTGGDTQYF. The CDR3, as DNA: TGCGCCAGCAGCTTGGCTACAGGGACAGGAGGGGATACGCAGTATTTT.